The 25 T cell receptor beta chains presented below share a single source sample, sequenced in a study of post-analysis software for immune sequencing data. Study results and limitations: Controls showed lower frequencies than patients for five TRBV segments, and TRBV5-6, TRBV5-1 and TRBV20-1 were among these.

Incorporated into the TCR beta cDNA libraries were unique molecular identifiers, which served to reduce PCR and sequencing biases. Each CDR3 protein is one row after TCRdb ran MiXCR on the PCR reads. The sample has approximately 730,000 distinct CDR3 sequences, 25% to 30% seen once. No antigen is known for these receptors. The sample taken for sequencing was blood. These receptors were obtained from a girl aged 5-17 years with multiple sclerosis.

This clonotype was detected a few times. The chain carries TRBV20-1 and TRBJ1-5; D gene ambiguous. The germline V and J ends were trimmed by 0 bases and 5 bases, with 11 bases remaining between them. The germline CDR1 and CDR2 sequences are DFQATT and SNEGSKA (reference sequence). This CDR3 is built from 14 residues. The CDR3 protein is CSAREGSNYQPQHF. The CDR3, as DNA: TGCAGTGCTAGAGAGGGGAGTAATTATCAGCCCCAGCATTTT.

A few counts support this clonotype. The rearrangement links TRBV27 to TRBJ2-3; 8 bases map to TRBD2. J was trimmed by 10 bases and V by 4 bases; bases with no gene match: 4. The CDR3 has 12 amino acids. Germline V lookup: CDR1 MNHEY, CDR2 SMNVEV (reference sequence). The CDR3 DNA sequence: TGTGCCAGCAGTTCCGGACTAGCCCCGCAGTATTTT. Translated, it gives CASSSGLAPQYF.

The chain uses TRBV4-1 and TRBJ1-1; D not certain. CDR1 is MGHRA and CDR2 is YSYEKL in the germline V gene. The CDR3 length is 16 residues. With 3 bases removed from V and 1 base from J, the gap between germline ends came to 15 bases. The CDR3 loop is CASSHLPGRANTEAFF. The CDR3 coding sequence is TGCGCCAGCAGCCACCTCCCGGGGAGGGCGAACACTGAAGCTTTCTTT.

This clonotype was detected a few times. The rearrangement uses TRBV5-1 and TRBJ2-1, with D hard to call. V lost 3 bases, J lost 7 bases, and 8 bases lay in between. The CDR3 is 12 amino acids. Germline V gene lookup returns CDR1 SGHRS and CDR2 YFSETQ. The CDR3 DNA follows: TGCGCCAGCAGCTCCCTAGTAAATGAGCAGTTCTTC. The encoded protein is CASSSLVNEQFF.

The V and J genes are TRBV7-2 and TRBJ1-1, with 9 nucleotides matching TRBD1. Germline V gives CDR1 SGHTA, CDR2 FQGNSA. V shed 5 bases, J shed 2 bases, and the junction held 9 bases outside the gene matches. The CDR3 is made up of 16 amino acids. The CDR3: CASSPRVDRGNTEAFF. The CDR3 bases are TGTGCCAGCAGCCCACGAGTGGACAGGGGTAACACTGAAGCTTTCTTT. The variable domain in full, completed from reference TRBV7-2 and TRBJ1-1, reads GAGVSQSPSNKVTEKGKDVELRCDPISGHTALYWYRQSLGQGLEFLIYFQGNSAPDKSGLPSDRFSAERTGGSVSTLTIQRTQQEDSAVYLCASSPRVDRGNTEAFFGQGTRLTVV.

This clonotype was seen a handful of times. This sequence joins TRBV25-1 and TRBJ2-5; 14 nucleotides agree with TRBD2. This CDR3 comprises 17 residues. The J segment lost 0 bases and the V segment lost 8 bases, leaving 8 bases of the junction unmatched. The germline gives CDR1 MGHDK, CDR2 SYGVNS. CDR3 DNA: TGTGCCAGCGGGACTAGCGGGGGTATCTTGTACCAAGAGACCCAGTACTTC. It codes for CASGTSGGILYQETQYF. The complete variable domain, with remaining parts taken from reference TRBV25-1 and TRBJ2-5, reads EADIYQTPRYLVIGTGKKITLECSQTMGHDKMYWYQQDPGMELHLIHYSYGVNSTEKGDLSSESTVSRIRTEHFPLTLESARPSHTSQYLCASGTSGGILYQETQYFGPGTRLLVL.

The chain couples TRBV6-1 to TRBJ2-1, with a possible D match to TRBD2 (6 bases). Trimming took 7 bases from V and 5 from J, leaving 24 bases between them. This CDR3 is 17 amino acids long. Germline V gives CDR1 MNHNS, CDR2 SASEGT. CDR3 nucleotides: TGTGCCAGCACCCCCTTTAGGCCTCCCGGCGGGGACAATGAGCAGTTCTTC. Translating it yields CASTPFRPPGGDNEQFF.

This clonotype was detected a few times. V gene TRBV4-3 combines with J gene TRBJ2-1, with a tentative D call TRBD2 (6 bases). V was shortened by 0 bases and J by 3 bases, with 9 bases between the two germline ends. The germline V gene has CDR1 LGHNA and CDR2 YSLEER. CDR3 length: 15 residues. CDR3 loop: CASSQDTSYYNEQFF. The CDR3 coding sequence is TGCGCCAGCAGCCAAGACACTAGCTACTACAATGAGCAGTTCTTC.

Turning to this clonotype: A much larger clone differs by one base, so this may be a read error. The chain employs TRBV29-1 and TRBJ2-7, with D unresolved. Per the germline V gene, CDR1 is SQVTM and CDR2 is ANQGSEA. V was clipped by 4 bases and J by 5 bases, with 6 bases between them. The CDR3 spans 10 residues. The CDR3 reads CSVVSHEQYF. The CDR3 nucleotides read TGCAGCGTTGTAAGCCACGAGCAGTACTTC.

This clonotype was counted many times. The chain combines TRBV6-5 with TRBJ1-2; possible D gene TRBD1, 6 bases. The V end was cut by 6 bases, the J end by 4 bases, with 12 bases between. Germline CDR1 is MNHEY and CDR2 is SVGAGI. This CDR3 is 13 amino acids long. The chain's CDR3 is CASRPPGAYGYTF. Here the CDR3 DNA reads TGTGCCAGCAGACCCCCAGGGGCCTATGGCTACACCTTC.

This clonotype was observed a few times. The chain has TRBV12-3 or TRBV12-4 and TRBJ1-5; D is unclear. Trimming left V 4 bases short and J 3 bases short, with 10 bases between. This CDR3 has 14 residues. In DNA, the CDR3 is TGTGCCAGCAGTTGGGTGGGAGCCAATCAGCCCCAGCATTTT. This gives the protein CASSWVGANQPQHF.

The chain has TRBV10-2 and TRBJ2-1; 11 bases are a match to TRBD1. The germline V gene has CDR1 WSHSY and CDR2 SAAADI. The CDR3 extends over 16 amino acids. Trimming at V came to 5 bases and at J to 3 bases, leaving 6 bases not matched to a gene. The CDR3 spells CASSSDGTGGYNEQFF. The CDR3 nucleotides read TGCGCCAGCAGTTCCGACGGGACAGGGGGCTACAATGAGCAGTTCTTC.

The table lists this clonotype with a few counts. V is TRBV29-1 and J is TRBJ2-7; 12 nucleotides align to TRBD2. The V gene end was trimmed by 4 bases and the J gene end by 3 bases; junction bases not matched to a gene: 7. Germline V gene lookup returns CDR1 SQVTM and CDR2 ANQGSEA. The CDR3 is 15 residues long. Written as DNA, the CDR3 is TGCAGCGTTGGCCGCGGGACTAGCGGGCTCTACGAGCAGTACTTC. This gives the protein CSVGRGTSGLYEQYF.

Ten or more counts support this clonotype. V and J are TRBV6-2 or TRBV6-3 and TRBJ2-1; 8 positions agree with TRBD2. Germline CDR1 is MNHEY and CDR2 is SVGEGT. This CDR3 comprises 13 residues. The V gene end was trimmed by 2 bases and the J gene end by 11 bases; junction bases not matched to a gene: 5. For the CDR3, the DNA is TGTGCCAGCAGTTACGCTACTAGCGGAAAGCAGTTCTTC. Its translation: CASSYATSGKQFF.

The V call is TRBV20-1, the J call TRBJ2-2; no reliable D call. The CDR3 extends over 16 amino acids. Germline CDR1 and CDR2: DFQATT and SNEGSKA (reference sequence). Deletions cut 4 bases from V and 3 bases from J, with 18 bases between. DNA for the CDR3: TGCAGTGCTAAACCACCGGAACTCGCCTACACCGGGGAGCTGTTTTTT. This gives the protein CSAKPPELAYTGELFF.

This chain uses TRBV12-3 or TRBV12-4 with TRBJ2-3, with 12 bases aligning to TRBD1. This CDR3 spans 14 amino acids. The J segment lost 4 bases and the V segment lost 11 bases, leaving 7 bases of the junction unmatched. The CDR3: CAGNGTGGSDTQYF. CDR3 sequence (DNA): TGTGCCGGCAATGGGACAGGGGGCTCAGATACGCAGTATTTT.

The V gene is TRBV2, the J gene TRBJ2-5; D is uncertain. In germline, CDR1 is SNHLY, CDR2 FYNNEI. The V end was cut by 5 bases, the J end by 0 bases, with 7 bases between. This CDR3 is 13 amino acids long. In nucleotides, the CDR3 is TGTGCCAGCAGTTTTGACAACCAAGAGACCCAGTACTTC. Translating gives CASSFDNQETQYF.

The J gene is TRBJ1-3, the V gene TRBV29-1, with 7 bases lining up with TRBD1. Germline values: CDR1 SQVTM, CDR2 ANQGSEA. The CDR3 is made up of 15 amino acids. Trimming at V came to 0 bases and at J to 4 bases, leaving 6 bases not matched to a gene. CDR3 in DNA: TGCAGCGTTGAAGAGGGGAGGGGGCCAGGAAACACCATATATTTT. Translation: CSVEEGRGPGNTIYF.

The sample holds a few counts of this clonotype. This sequence joins TRBV7-2 and TRBJ2-1; 14 positions agree with TRBD2. This CDR3 has 13 residues. V lost 5 bases, J lost 12 bases, and 3 bases stayed unmatched. CDR1 is SGHTA, CDR2 FQGNSA, per germline. The CDR3 nucleotides are TGTGCCAGCAGCGCCGGACTAGCGGGGGGGCAGTTCTTC. As protein: CASSAGLAGGQFF. Based on the CDR3 plus reference TRBV7-2 and TRBJ2-1, the full variable domain is GAGVSQSPSNKVTEKGKDVELRCDPISGHTALYWYRQSLGQGLEFLIYFQGNSAPDKSGLPSDRFSAERTGGSVSTLTIQRTQQEDSAVYLCASSAGLAGGQFFGPGTRLTVL.

This chain connects TRBV10-3 to TRBJ1-1, with D unresolved. Per germline, CDR1 ENHRY and CDR2 SYGVKD. CDR3 length equals 13 residues. The ends were cut back, 2 bases at V and 1 base at J, with 5 bases in the middle. CDR3 DNA sequence: TGTGCCATCAGTGAGCAAGAGAACACTGAAGCTTTCTTT. This translates into CAISEQENTEAFF.

This chain uses TRBV6-1 with TRBJ1-5; D unresolved. Germline V lookup: CDR1 MNHNS, CDR2 SASEGT. V lost 0 bases to trimming and J lost 3 bases, with 15 bases between them. The CDR3 consists of 17 residues. CDR3 loop: CASSEAAGGLVNQPQHF. The CDR3 DNA sequence: TGTGCCAGCAGTGAAGCCGCAGGAGGGCTAGTCAATCAGCCCCAGCATTTT.

The genes are TRBV29-1 and TRBJ2-7, with D perhaps TRBD2 (6 bases). Germline V gives CDR1 SQVTM, CDR2 ANQGSEA. The ends were cut back, 7 bases at V and 4 bases at J, with 20 bases in the middle. The CDR3 consists of 14 residues. The CDR3 bases are TGCAGCGCCGCCATACGGGAGTGGTCTTACGAGCAGTACTTC. It codes for CSAAIREWSYEQYF.

J is TRBJ2-4 and V is TRBV21-1; the table's D call of TRBD1 was not tested on the DNA. TRBV21-1 is a pseudogene. CDR3 size: 19 residues. The CDR3 nucleotides are TGTGCCAGCAGCAAAGCGCGCAGGGGCCCGACAGGAGCCAAAAACATTCAGTACTTC. This codes for CASSKARRGPTGAKNIQYF.

This clonotype was seen repeatedly, ten times or more. This chain joins TRBV12-3 or TRBV12-4 and TRBJ2-1; unclear D gene. This CDR3 is built from 14 residues. The V gene lost 7 bases and the J gene lost 3 bases, with 13 bases spanning the gap. CDR3 bases: TGTGCCAGCATCCAGGAAGGGATCTACAATGAGCAGTTCTTC. Translation: CASIQEGIYNEQFF.

This clonotype was seen many times. The rearrangement links TRBV3-1 to TRBJ2-1; D unclear. Trimming pared 4 bases from V and 7 bases from J, leaving 8 bases between. The CDR3 spans 12 residues. CDR1 and CDR2 from the germline V gene are LGHDT and YNNKEL (reference sequence). The DNA for the CDR3 is TGTGCCAGCAGCCGAGACACAAATGAGCAGTTCTTC. Its protein product is CASSRDTNEQFF.